A selection of T cell receptor beta chains follows, all from one sample in a study of T-cell memory formation after mild COVID-19. TCRdb itself ran the 5' RACE reads through MiXCR, one entry per CDR3 protein. The top ten clones hold about 12% of a sample with under 700,000 distinct CDR3 sequences, roughly 20% of them seen once. The specimen was PBMCs or a T cell subset sorted from them (not recorded which). The source is an adult woman who had mild COVID-19 (a few samples of this study predate the infection). Cell type and time point are not known. The CDR3 runs from the conserved cysteine through the conserved F or W. Each record gives: D gene, clone size, J gene, V gene, CDR3 DNA, CDR3 protein. The D gene is left open where the match is weak. Only part of the rows carry a size: once, few, many, or a class if the clone is expanded.

>.|.|TRBJ1-6|TRBV19
TGTGCCAGTAGTCTGGGCAGGGCCGGCTCACCCCTCCACTTT
CASSLGRAGSPLHF
>.|few|TRBJ2-3|TRBV2
TGTGCCTTACCGATAGAGCTCACAGATACGCAGTATTTT
CALPIELTDTQYF
>TRBD2|.|TRBJ2-1|TRBV10-1
TGCGCCAGCGTCAGAGCGGGAGGTCACAATGAGCAGTTCTTC
CASVRAGGHNEQFF
>.|.|TRBJ2-3|TRBV15
TGTGCCACCAGCACTCTTGACCTCACAGATACGCAGTATTTT
CATSTLDLTDTQYF
>TRBD1|.|TRBJ1-1|TRBV12-3/TRBV12-4
TGTGCCAGCAGTTTAGCAACAGGGGCGAACACTGAAGCTTTCTTT
CASSLATGANTEAFF
>.|few|TRBJ2-2|TRBV12-3/TRBV12-4
TGTGCCAGCACCCCTAGAACCGGGGAGCTGTTTTTT
CASTPRTGELFF
>TRBD2|many|TRBJ2-7|TRBV5-1
TGCGCCAGCAGTCTGCGGGAGTCCGCCTACGAGCAGTACTTC
CASSLRESAYEQYF
>.|many|TRBJ2-5|TRBV29-1
TGCAGCGTTGAAGGGACGGGACAAGAGACCCAGTACTTC
CSVEGTGQETQYF
>.|few|TRBJ2-7|TRBV11-2
TGTGCCAGCAGCTTCATTCTCTACGGTGCCCTCAACTACGAGCAGTACTTC
CASSFILYGALNYEQYF
>.|.|TRBJ1-5|TRBV27
TGTGCCAGCAGCCCCGGTGCGGGGGGCCCTTACAATCAGCCCCAGCATTTT
CASSPGAGGPYNQPQHF
>.|.|TRBJ2-7|TRBV19
TGTGCCAGTAGTATGAGGGAGAAGGACAACGAGCAGTACTTC
CASSMREKDNEQYF
>.|.|TRBJ2-7|TRBV27
TGTGCCAGCAGTTTATCCTCCCTACATTACGAGCAGTACTTC
CASSLSSLHYEQYF
>TRBD1|.|TRBJ1-2|TRBV7-3
TGTGCCAGCAGCTTCGACAGGGGGTCTGGCTACACCTTC
CASSFDRGSGYTF
>TRBD2|many|TRBJ2-3|TRBV9
TGTGCCAGCAGCGTAACCCGGGGGGGAGATACGCAGTATTTT
CASSVTRGGDTQYF
>TRBD1|.|TRBJ1-6|TRBV25-1
TGTGCCAGCAGGGGGGACAGGGGCGTTAATTCACCCCTCCACTTT
CASRGDRGVNSPLHF
>.|.|TRBJ1-1|TRBV20-1
TGCAGTGCTAGTCGGTCTGGGGGGAACACTGAAGCTTTCTTT
CSASRSGGNTEAFF
>TRBD2|many|TRBJ2-7|TRBV12-3/TRBV12-4
TGTGCCAGCAGTAATACCGGGACTAGCGGGGGAGAGGAGCAGTACTTC
CASSNTGTSGGEEQYF
>TRBD1|few|TRBJ2-7|TRBV15
TGTGCCACCAGCAGAGAGGGGTCCGACAGGGACCCCTACGAGCAGTACTTC
CATSREGSDRDPYEQYF
>TRBD1|few|TRBJ1-2|TRBV20-1
TGCAGTGCTAGAAAGGGGGCAGATGGCTACACCTTC
CSARKGADGYTF
>.|few|TRBJ2-3|TRBV7-7
TGTGCTAGCAGCTTAACAGCGGGTAGCACAGATACGCAGTATTTT
CASSLTAGSTDTQYF
>.|many|TRBJ2-1|TRBV28
TGTGCCAGCAACGGGAAACCCCAAAGGGGCAATGAGCAGTTCTTC
CASNGKPQRGNEQFF
>.|many|TRBJ2-3|TRBV11-2
TGTGCCAGCAGCCTAACAGGGTCCCCCACAGATACGCAGTATTTT
CASSLTGSPTDTQYF
>.|.|TRBJ2-2|TRBV14
TGTGCCAGCAGCCATACAGGGCCCACGAACACCGGGGAGCTGTTTTTT
CASSHTGPTNTGELFF
>TRBD1|.|TRBJ2-7|TRBV29-1
TGCAGCGTAGCCGGGACAGCCGGGCACGAGCAGTACTTC
CSVAGTAGHEQYF
>TRBD1|few|TRBJ2-2|TRBV5-5
TGTGCCAGCAGCTGGAGGACAGGGGGCGACGGCGGGGAGCTGTTTTTT
CASSWRTGGDGGELFF
>.|.|TRBJ2-7|TRBV7-6
TGTGCCAGCAGACCGGGACATGGCTACGAGCAGTACTTC
CASRPGHGYEQYF
>.|.|TRBJ2-1|TRBV5-1
TGCGCCAGCAGCTATCGGCGGGGGCGCCGCAACGATGAGCAGTTCTTC
CASSYRRGRRNDEQFF
>.|.|TRBJ1-5|TRBV19
TGTGCCAGTACCCAGGGGATGGATCAGCCCCAGCATTTT
CASTQGMDQPQHF
>.|.|TRBJ2-1|TRBV5-4
TGTGCCAGCAGCTTAAAGGACGCATACAATGAGCAGTTCTTC
CASSLKDAYNEQFF
>TRBD1|many|TRBJ2-2|TRBV7-3
TGTGCCAGCAGCCGGACAGGGACCGGGGAGCTGTTTTTT
CASSRTGTGELFF
>.|few|TRBJ2-3|TRBV2
TGTGCCAGCAGTCCAGGGTTCGCAGATACGCAGTATTTT
CASSPGFADTQYF
>.|once|TRBJ2-1|TRBV29-1
TGCAGCGTTGTGCTTAGCAATGAGCAGTTCTTC
CSVVLSNEQFF
>.|.|TRBJ1-2|TRBV12-3/TRBV12-4
TGTGCCAGCAGTAGAGTCAGAGGCTACACCTTC
CASSRVRGYTF
>.|few|TRBJ2-5|TRBV28
TGTGCCAGCAGTTTAAGGGTGTACAAGGCTCGCGAGACCCAGTACTTC
CASSLRVYKARETQYF
>.|few|TRBJ1-3|TRBV12-3/TRBV12-4
TGTGCCAGCAGTTCTCATTCGGACGGCGCTTCGGGCACCATATATTTT
CASSSHSDGASGTIYF
>TRBD1|few|TRBJ1-1|TRBV7-2
TGTGCCAGCAGCAGAGGACAGGGACACCCGAACACTGAAGCTTTCTTT
CASSRGQGHPNTEAFF
>TRBD1|few|TRBJ1-1|TRBV5-1
TGCGCCAGCTCAGGGGGCTTCCTAATGAACACTGAAGCTTTCTTT
CASSGGFLMNTEAFF
>.|.|TRBJ2-1|TRBV30
TGTGCCTGGAGTATAGGAGGGCTTGGCAATGAGCAGTTCTTC
CAWSIGGLGNEQFF
>TRBD1|.|TRBJ2-1|TRBV4-1
TGCGCCAGCAGCCAAGATCTTTTTGGGACAGATGAGTTCTTC
CASSQDLFGTDEFF
>.|.|TRBJ2-3|TRBV4-3
TGCGCCAGCAGCCAAGATATCCCTCCTCCTAGCACAGATACGCAGTATTTT
CASSQDIPPPSTDTQYF